The clone carrying this T cell receptor (beta chain) has only one observation. Its target is unknown. CDR3 length: 13 residues. CDR1 and CDR2 from the germline V gene are SGHTS and YDEGEE. V lost 2 bases and J lost 4, with 9 bases in between. This sample stems from a study of long-term antiretroviral therapy in people with HIV. As for the study in general: When the earliest samples were collected, ART was typically delayed until CD4 counts fell.

This was the immunoSEQ v3.0 assay at survey level. TCRdb's copy holds only in-frame clones and misses some; the assay was immunoSEQ multiplex PCR. This sample has some 11,000 clones, with roughly 82% found just once. General study results and limits: Post-ART diversity increased but stayed below transplant donor controls. ART adherence, viral resistance and therapy changes were not recorded.

The sequence derives from a man aged 50 to 60 with HIV. Sequencing was performed on unsorted PBMCs, taken around 8 years after starting antiretroviral therapy. This chain connects TRBV5-8 to TRBJ1-1; D gene uncertain. The CDR3 nucleotides are TGTGCCAGCAGCTTTGTTAGCGGCACTGAAGCTTTCTTT. It translates to CASSFVSGTEAFF.